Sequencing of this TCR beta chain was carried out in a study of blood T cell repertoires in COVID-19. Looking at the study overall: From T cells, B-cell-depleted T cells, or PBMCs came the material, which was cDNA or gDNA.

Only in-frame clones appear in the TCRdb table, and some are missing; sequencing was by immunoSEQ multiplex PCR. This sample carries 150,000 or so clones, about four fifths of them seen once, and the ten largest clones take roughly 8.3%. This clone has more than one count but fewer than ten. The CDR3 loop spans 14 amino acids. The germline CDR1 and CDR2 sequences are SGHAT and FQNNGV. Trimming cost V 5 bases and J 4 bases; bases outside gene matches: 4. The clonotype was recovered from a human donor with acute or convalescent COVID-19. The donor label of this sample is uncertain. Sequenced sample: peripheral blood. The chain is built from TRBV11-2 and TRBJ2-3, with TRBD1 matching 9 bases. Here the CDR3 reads CASSGDRDPDTQYF. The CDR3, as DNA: TGTGCCAGCAGCGGGGACAGGGATCCAGATACGCAGTATTTT.